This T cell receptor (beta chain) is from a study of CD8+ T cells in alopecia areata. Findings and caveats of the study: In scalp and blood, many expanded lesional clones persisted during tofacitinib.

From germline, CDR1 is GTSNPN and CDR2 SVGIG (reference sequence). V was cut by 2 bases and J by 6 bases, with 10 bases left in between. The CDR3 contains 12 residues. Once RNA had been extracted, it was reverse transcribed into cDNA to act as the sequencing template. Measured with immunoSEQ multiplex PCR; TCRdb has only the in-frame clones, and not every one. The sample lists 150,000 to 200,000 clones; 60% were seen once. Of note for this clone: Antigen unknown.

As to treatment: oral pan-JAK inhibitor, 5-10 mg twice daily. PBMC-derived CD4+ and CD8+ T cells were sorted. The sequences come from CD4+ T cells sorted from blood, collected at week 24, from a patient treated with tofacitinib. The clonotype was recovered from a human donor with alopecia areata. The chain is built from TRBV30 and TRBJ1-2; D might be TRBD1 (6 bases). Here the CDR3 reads CAWSQKGDGYTF. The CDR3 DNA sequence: TGTGCCTGGAGTCAGAAGGGGGATGGCTACACCTTC.